The clone carrying this T cell receptor beta chain was observed many times. TCR cDNA was made by 5'RACE template switching, adding a universal primer site and UMIs. TCRdb fed the 5' RACE reads into MiXCR, producing one record per CDR3 protein. The sample lists about 350,000 distinct CDR3 sequences, 7% to 10% occurring once. The data are from a study of T cells after yellow fever vaccination. Germline CDR1 and CDR2: SGHRS and YFSETQ. V shed 4 bases, J shed 4 bases, and the junction held 13 bases outside the gene matches. The length of the CDR3 is 16 residues. The chain employs TRBV5-1 and TRBJ1-1, with 7 bases lining up with TRBD1. This clonotype was obtained from a man aged 18-30 years who received the YFV17D yellow fever vaccine. Sample: PBMCs, taken around 45 days after the first yellow fever vaccination. The CDR3 nucleotides read TGCGCCAGCAGCCCCAGGGGGTGGGGGCGCGGCACTGAAGCTTTCTTT. Translating it yields CASSPRGWGRGTEAFF.